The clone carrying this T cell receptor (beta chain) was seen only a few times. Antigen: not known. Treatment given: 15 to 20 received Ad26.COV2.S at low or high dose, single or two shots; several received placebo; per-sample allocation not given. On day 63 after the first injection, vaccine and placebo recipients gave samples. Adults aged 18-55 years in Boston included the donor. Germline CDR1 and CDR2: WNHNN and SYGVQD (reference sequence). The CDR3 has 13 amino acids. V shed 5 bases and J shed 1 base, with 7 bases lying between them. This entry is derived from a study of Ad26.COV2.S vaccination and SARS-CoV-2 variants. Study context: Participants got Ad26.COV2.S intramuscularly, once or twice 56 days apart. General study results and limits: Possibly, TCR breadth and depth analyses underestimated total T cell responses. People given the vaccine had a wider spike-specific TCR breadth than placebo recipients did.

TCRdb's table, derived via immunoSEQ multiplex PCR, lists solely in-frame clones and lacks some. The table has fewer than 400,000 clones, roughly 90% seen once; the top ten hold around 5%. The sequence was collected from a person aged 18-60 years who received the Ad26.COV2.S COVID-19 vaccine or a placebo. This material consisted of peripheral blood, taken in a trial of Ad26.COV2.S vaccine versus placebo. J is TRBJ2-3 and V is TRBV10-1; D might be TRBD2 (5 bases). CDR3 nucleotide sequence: TGCGCCAGCAGTCGGCGGGGCACAGATACGCAGTATTTT. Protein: CASSRRGTDTQYF.